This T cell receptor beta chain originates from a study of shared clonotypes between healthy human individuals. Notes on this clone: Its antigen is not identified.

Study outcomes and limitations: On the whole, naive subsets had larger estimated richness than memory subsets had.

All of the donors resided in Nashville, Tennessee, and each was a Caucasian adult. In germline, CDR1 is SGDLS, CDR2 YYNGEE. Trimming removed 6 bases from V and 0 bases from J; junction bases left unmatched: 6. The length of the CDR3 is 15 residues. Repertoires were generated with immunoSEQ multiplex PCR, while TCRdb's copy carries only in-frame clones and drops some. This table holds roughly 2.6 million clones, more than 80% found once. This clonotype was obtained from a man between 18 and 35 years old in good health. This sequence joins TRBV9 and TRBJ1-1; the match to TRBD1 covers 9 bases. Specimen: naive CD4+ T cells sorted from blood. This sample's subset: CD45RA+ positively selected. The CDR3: CASNKDRGMNTEAFF. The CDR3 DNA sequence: TGTGCCAGCAATAAGGACAGGGGAATGAACACTGAAGCTTTCTTT.